The rows below give T cell receptor beta chains drawn from one sample of a study of regulatory T cells in long-lasting Graves disease. TCRdb fed the multiplex PCR reads into MiXCR, producing one record per CDR3 protein. Of around 400,000 distinct CDR3 sequences listed, about a sixth were seen once; the top ten hold roughly 20%. This sample comprised peripheral blood mononuclear cells (PBMCs), obtained at new diagnosis, from a patient treated with antithyroid drugs. These receptors originate from a female donor with Graves disease. Each CDR3 is given with its conserved first and last residue. A D gene is named only where the DNA matches it firmly. For some rows the clone size is stated as once, few or many, or as a class when expanded; others skip it.

TRBV7-3	many	TRBD2	TRBJ2-2	TGTGCCAGCAGCTCCCAGACTAGCGGGGGGCCATGTACCGGGGAGCTGTTTTTT	CASSSQTSGGPCTGELFF
TRBV20-1	-	TRBD1	TRBJ1-2	TGCAGTGCTAAGAGACAGGGGATAGCTAACTATGGCTACACCTTC	CSAKRQGIANYGYTF
TRBV5-1	-	-	TRBJ2-3	TGCGCCAGCTTCCGGGACTCCTTGGATACGCAGTATTTT	CASFRDSLDTQYF
TRBV4-1	-	-	TRBJ2-7	TGCGCCAGCAGCCCTGGTTGGACCCCCTACGAGCAGTACTTC	CASSPGWTPYEQYF
TRBV20-1	-	-	TRBJ2-3	TGCAGTGCTAGAGATCCACGGGAGTGGGGCACAGATACGCAGTATTTT	CSARDPREWGTDTQYF
TRBV28	many	TRBD1	TRBJ2-3	TGTGCCAGCAGGACGGGACAGGGAGGCACAGATACGCAGTATTTT	CASRTGQGGTDTQYF
TRBV4-1	many	TRBD1	TRBJ2-7	TGCGCCAGCAGCCAAGAAGACAGGGGGCGACACCACGAGCAGTACTTC	CASSQEDRGRHHEQYF
TRBV11-3	-	TRBD2	TRBJ2-2	TGTGCCAGCACCAAACCGGGACTAGCGCCACGCGGGGAGCTGTTTTTT	CASTKPGLAPRGELFF
TRBV29-1	-	-	TRBJ1-2	TGCAGCTCAGACACAGGGTTGGGCTATGGCTACACCTTC	CSSDTGLGYGYTF
TRBV6-5	many	TRBD1	TRBJ2-7	TGTGCCAGCAGTTACCCTACGGTGGGGACAGATCCCTACGAGCAGTACTTC	CASSYPTVGTDPYEQYF
TRBV12-3/TRBV12-4	few	-	TRBJ2-7	TGTGCCAGCAGTTCCACAGCTAAACAGGACGAGCAGTACTTC	CASSSTAKQDEQYF
TRBV7-9	-	-	TRBJ2-7	TGTGCCAGCAGCAGCTACCTAGAGGCGGACCGCTCCTACGAGCAGTACTTC	CASSSYLEADRSYEQYF
TRBV2	many	-	TRBJ1-5	TGTGCCAGCAGTGAATCACCCCCCGGAGGTAAGCCCCAGCATTTT	CASSESPPGGKPQHF
TRBV4-3	-	-	TRBJ2-1	TGCGCCAGCAGCCCTCAACATAGGGCCTACATACCGGATGAGCAGTTCTTC	CASSPQHRAYIPDEQFF
TRBV27	many	TRBD1	TRBJ1-1	TGTGCCAGCAGTGCTCAGGGGGTATCGACTGAAGCTTTCTTT	CASSAQGVSTEAFF
TRBV7-9	-	-	TRBJ2-1	TGTGCCAGCAGGGAGACGGGCCCCCCAGAAAATGAGCAGTTCTTC	CASRETGPPENEQFF
TRBV10-3	few	TRBD1	TRBJ1-2	TGTGCCATCAGTGCCTTAGGGACAGGGGGTAACTATGGCTACACCTTC	CAISALGTGGNYGYTF
TRBV20-1	-	-	TRBJ1-1	TGCAGTGCTAGAGGGGACGGGGGGAACACTGAAGCTTTCTTT	CSARGDGGNTEAFF
TRBV7-9	few	TRBD1	TRBJ2-3	TGTGCCAGCAGCTTGGGACAGGGGACTTCCACAGATACGCAGTATTTT	CASSLGQGTSTDTQYF
TRBV30	-	-	TRBJ2-7	TGTGCCTGGGACGGATCCTACGAGCAGTACTTC	CAWDGSYEQYF
TRBV10-3	many	-	TRBJ2-3	TGTGCCATCAGTGGGGGGACTGCGGCTACAGATACGCAGTATTTT	CAISGGTAATDTQYF
TRBV14	many	TRBD2	TRBJ2-3	TGTGCCAGCAGCCGACAACGAATTAGCGGGAGCAACACAGATACGCAGTATTTT	CASSRQRISGSNTDTQYF
TRBV20-1	-	-	TRBJ1-3	TGCAGTGCTAGGGTCCTGCAGTCTGGAAACACCATATATTTT	CSARVLQSGNTIYF
TRBV7-9	many	-	TRBJ1-1	TGTGCCAGCAGCCCTCGGGGTGGTTTTGGTACTGAAGCTTTCTTT	CASSPRGGFGTEAFF
TRBV6-2/TRBV6-3	many	TRBD2	TRBJ2-1	TGTGCCAGCAGTTACTCTGGGACTAGCGGGGGTCTCTACAATGAGCAGTTCTTC	CASSYSGTSGGLYNEQFF
TRBV12-3/TRBV12-4	many	-	TRBJ1-2	TGTGCCAGCAGAGCGGCTGGCGCGGGCTATGGCTACACCTTC	CASRAAGAGYGYTF
TRBV4-1	few	-	TRBJ2-3	TGCGCCAGCAGCTGGGGGGCAGGGATCAATTCGGATACGCAGTATTTT	CASSWGAGINSDTQYF
TRBV20-1	-	-	TRBJ1-5	TGCAGTGCTAGAGCCTCCCTAGGCAATCAGCCCCAGCATTTT	CSARASLGNQPQHF
TRBV7-3	few	TRBD1	TRBJ1-4	TGTGCCAGCAGCTTGCACGACAGGGCAACTAATGAAAAACTGTTTTTT	CASSLHDRATNEKLFF
TRBV20-1	many	TRBD1	TRBJ2-7	TGCAGTGCTTCGGACAGGGTTTTCATATCGGGCGAGCAGTACTTC	CSASDRVFISGEQYF
TRBV5-1	-	-	TRBJ1-2	TGCGCCAGCAGCCAGGGACACAAAGAGGATGGCTACACCTTC	CASSQGHKEDGYTF
TRBV6-1	many	-	TRBJ1-1	TGTGCCAGCAGCCCCCCTAGGTCAGGGCGAACTGAAGCTTTCTTT	CASSPPRSGRTEAFF
TRBV7-9	once	-	TRBJ1-1	TGTGCCAGCAGCCGGGGGGGGGGGAGAATGACTGAAGCTTTCTTT	CASSRGGGRMTEAFF
TRBV6-1	once	TRBD2	TRBJ2-1	TGTGCCAGCAATTCCATCCGACTAGCCTACGATGAGCAGTTCTTC	CASNSIRLAYDEQFF
TRBV29-1	few	-	TRBJ1-4	TGCAGCGTTGAGGTCTATGAAAAACTGTTTTTT	CSVEVYEKLFF
TRBV28	-	-	TRBJ1-5	TGTGCCAGCAGAAGGACAGATTATAGCAATCAGCCCCAGCATTTT	CASRRTDYSNQPQHF
TRBV7-2	many	-	TRBJ2-7	TGTGCCAGCAGCGACCCCTACGAGCAGTACTTC	CASSDPYEQYF
TRBV29-1	many	TRBD1	TRBJ2-7	TGCAGCGGCCAGACAGGGGGCGAGCAGTACTTC	CSGQTGGEQYF
TRBV12-3/TRBV12-4	many	-	TRBJ1-2	TGTGCCAGCAGTGCGGACAGATCCTATGGCTACACCTTC	CASSADRSYGYTF
TRBV29-1	-	-	TRBJ1-1	TGCAGCGTTGTAGGGGTATCGGAAGCTTTCTTT	CSVVGVSEAFF
TRBV20-1	many	-	TRBJ1-2	TGCAGTGCTCAACCCCCCCTCGAACATGGCTACACCTTC	CSAQPPLEHGYTF
TRBV24-1	few	-	TRBJ2-5	TGTGCCACCAGTGACGGGTACCAAGAGACCCAGTACTTC	CATSDGYQETQYF
TRBV11-2	many	TRBD1	TRBJ2-1	TGTGCCAGCAAGGGTCATTATAGGGGACAGGGGGTTTTAGAGTCCTACAATGAGCAGTTCTTC	CASKGHYRGQGVLESYNEQFF
TRBV5-1	-	TRBD1	TRBJ2-5	TGCGCCAGCAGTACAGGGGGCGGAGAGACCCAGTACTTC	CASSTGGGETQYF
TRBV10-3	-	-	TRBJ2-1	TGTGCCATCAGACCTACCTACAATGAGCAGTTCTTC	CAIRPTYNEQFF
TRBV5-6	many	-	TRBJ1-1	TGTGCCAGCAGCGCCCGGCAGGGAATGAACACTGAAGCTTTCTTT	CASSARQGMNTEAFF
TRBV19	few	TRBD2	TRBJ2-3	TGTGCCAGTAGTTCGCCCCTCGGCGGGGGGGCAGGAGATACGCAGTATTTT	CASSSPLGGGAGDTQYF
TRBV5-1	many	-	TRBJ1-1	TGCGCCAGCAGCTCCTCCAAAAACGACAGGTACATGAACACTGAAGCTTTCTTT	CASSSSKNDRYMNTEAFF
TRBV7-2	-	TRBD1	TRBJ2-7	TGTGCCAGCAGCGGACAGGGGTACAACGAGCAGTACTTC	CASSGQGYNEQYF
TRBV20-1	many	TRBD2	TRBJ2-7	TGCAGTGCTAGAGATCTGGGCGGGAGGAAACCCTACGAGCAGTACTTC	CSARDLGGRKPYEQYF
TRBV9	many	-	TRBJ1-3	TGTGCCAGCAGCGACACCGGGGCTGGAAACACCATATATTTT	CASSDTGAGNTIYF
TRBV27	many	-	TRBJ2-2	TGTGCCAGCACCGTCTCTCGCGGAGACACCGGGGAGCTGTTTTTT	CASTVSRGDTGELFF
TRBV30	few	TRBD1	TRBJ2-3	TGTGCCGAGGGGGCGGCGGGTACGCAGTATTTT	CAEGAAGTQYF
TRBV7-3	many	-	TRBJ1-5	TGTGCCAGCAGCTTAACGTCGGATCAGCCCCAGCATTTT	CASSLTSDQPQHF